This TCR beta chain was sequenced during a study of cytomegalovirus exposure and HLA in healthy donors. Study results and caveats: The study listed some 160 cytomegalovirus-associated TCR beta chains.

Details on this clone: Its specificity is not known.

Primers: 60 Vbeta forward and 13 Jbeta reverse. TCRdb's copy holds only in-frame clones and misses some; the assay was immunoSEQ multiplex PCR. The data contain some 150,000 clones, roughly 80% of them singletons. This clonotype was obtained from a woman in her thirties or forties in good health and CMV-seropositive. Sequences were obtained from PBMCs.

DNA of the CDR3: TGTGCCAGCAACACAGGCACTGGAAACACCATATATTTT. Translating gives CASNTGTGNTIYF. This sequence joins TRBV6-6 and TRBJ1-3; perhaps TRBD1 as D (5 bases). The germline gives CDR1 MNHNY, CDR2 SVGAGI (reference sequence). Trimming left V 7 bases short and J 2 bases short, with 9 bases between. CDR3 size: 13 residues.